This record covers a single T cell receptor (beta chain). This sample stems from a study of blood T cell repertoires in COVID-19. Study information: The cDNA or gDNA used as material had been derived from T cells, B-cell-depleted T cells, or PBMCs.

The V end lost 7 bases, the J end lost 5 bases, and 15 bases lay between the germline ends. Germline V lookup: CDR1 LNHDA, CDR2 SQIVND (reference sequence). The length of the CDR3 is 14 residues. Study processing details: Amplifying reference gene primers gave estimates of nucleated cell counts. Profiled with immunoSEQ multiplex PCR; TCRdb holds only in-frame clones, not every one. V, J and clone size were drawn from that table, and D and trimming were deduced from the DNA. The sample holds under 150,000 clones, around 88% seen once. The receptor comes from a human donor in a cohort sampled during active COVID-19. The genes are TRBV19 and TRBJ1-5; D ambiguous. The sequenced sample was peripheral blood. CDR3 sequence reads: CASTGPEGYQPQHF. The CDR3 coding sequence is TGTGCCAGTACCGGGCCCGAGGGCTATCAGCCCCAGCATTTT.